Following are 19 T cell receptor beta chains from one sample sequenced in a study of human T cells and chemical hapten exposure (dated by TCRdb to about 2021). In the paper's terms, the time point label means: patch test 1, 2 weeks after DPC sensitization. The treatment or condition label of this sample denotes: therapeutic diphenylcyclopropenone sensitization with weekly scalp DPC. The library was built by means of RACE. Sequencing was performed on a NextSeq 500. TCRdb redid the processing of the public reads, applying fastp at Q25 and MiXCR, and retained in-frame beta chains. Duplicate CDR3 protein sequences are folded into a single record with the most common DNA and genes. This sample holds some 380,000 distinct CDR3 sequences; about 4.8% were observed only once. Jointly, the top ten make up approximately 2.3% of the sample. The source material was whole blood, sampled in connection with sensitization to the hapten diphenylcyclopropenone (DPC). Receptors were obtained from a woman in her fifties or sixties with alopecia areata. Some clones in this sample may be carry-over from other donors' samples.

Many counts were recorded for this clonotype. The chain has TRBV9 and TRBJ2-1; 11 nucleotides agree with TRBD1. J gave up 4 bases and V 2 bases, and 5 bases lay outside the gene matches. The CDR3 runs 16 residues. CDR1 SGDLS and CDR2 YYNGEE come from the germline V gene. The CDR3 DNA reads as TGTGCCAGCAGCGTTACCGGGACAGGGGGGTACAATGAGCAGTTCTTC. This gives the protein CASSVTGTGGYNEQFF.

In its sample, this clonotype was seen a few times. The chain employs TRBV7-7 and TRBJ2-2, with 8 bases identical to TRBD1. CDR1 is SSHAT and CDR2 is FNYEAQ in the germline V gene (reference sequence). Trimming cost V 7 bases and J 1 base; bases outside gene matches: 5. The CDR3 spans 15 residues. The CDR3 loop is CASTPGTGNTGELFF. The CDR3 bases are TGTGCCAGCACCCCCGGGACAGGGAACACCGGGGAGCTGTTTTTT.

This clonotype has a count of ten or more. V is TRBV2 and J is TRBJ1-5; D is unresolved. Trimming stripped 6 bases from V and 2 bases from J, with 11 bases between. Germline CDR1 is SNHLY and CDR2 is FYNNEI. The length of the CDR3 is 14 residues. CDR3 DNA: TGTGCCAGCAGGGCTGGGTTGGGCAATCAGCCCCAGCATTTT. This sequence encodes CASRAGLGNQPQHF. Filled out from reference TRBV2 and TRBJ1-5, the complete variable domain reads EPEVTQTPSHQVTQMGQEVILRCVPISNHLYFYWYRQILGQKVEFLVSFYNNEISEKSEIFDDQFSVERPDGSNFTLKIRSTKLEDSAMYFCASRAGLGNQPQHFGDGTRLSIL.

This clonotype was seen many times. This sequence joins TRBV28 and TRBJ2-7, with 9 bases lining up with TRBD1. Unmatched junction bases numbered 7, after V lost 6 bases and J lost 10 bases. CDR1 MDHEN and CDR2 SYDVKM come from the germline V gene. The CDR3 spans 12 residues. CDR3 loop: CASSSGTGLQYF. Written as DNA, the CDR3 is TGTGCCAGCAGCTCCGGGACAGGGTTACAGTACTTC.

This clonotype was counted a few times. Here the CDR3 DNA reads TGTGCCATTCAGCGGGGGCCGACAGATACGCAGTATTTT. It translates to CAIQRGPTDTQYF. The chain links TRBV2 to TRBJ2-3; 8 bases are a match to TRBD2. Germline trimming cut 10 bases from V and 3 bases from J; bases unmatched to any gene: 6. CDR1 and CDR2 from the germline V gene are SNHLY and FYNNEI. The CDR3 sequence is 13 residues long. The full variable domain, its missing parts supplied by reference TRBV2 and TRBJ2-3, is EPEVTQTPSHQVTQMGQEVILRCVPISNHLYFYWYRQILGQKVEFLVSFYNNEISEKSEIFDDQFSVERPDGSNFTLKIRSTKLEDSAMYFCAIQRGPTDTQYFGPGTRLTVL.

This clonotype was counted at least ten times. The chain uses TRBV3-1 and TRBJ2-2; a weak D match, TRBD2 (5 bases). Trimming left V 11 bases short and J 1 base short, with 11 bases between. Germline CDR1 reads LGHDT; CDR2 reads YNNKEL (reference sequence). CDR3 length: 13 residues. Written as DNA, the CDR3 is TGTGCCGCGTCCAGCGGGAACACCGGGGAGCTGTTTTTT. Its translation is CAASSGNTGELFF.

This clonotype occurred a few times. V and J are TRBV7-9 and TRBJ2-1; D is uncertain. The CDR3 contains 14 residues. V was trimmed by 1 base and J by 6 bases, leaving 10 bases between them. The germline V gene has CDR1 SEHNR and CDR2 FQNEAQ (reference sequence). CDR3 in DNA: TGTGCCAGCAGCTTAGGTCAGCGAGTCAATGAGCAGTTCTTC. Protein: CASSLGQRVNEQFF.

There are a few counts of this clonotype. The chain couples TRBV5-1 to TRBJ2-3; 9 bases map to TRBD2. CDR1 is SGHRS and CDR2 is YFSETQ in the germline V gene. V lost 4 bases and J lost 4; bases outside the gene matches: 10. This CDR3 is built from 16 residues. The CDR3 spells CASSPTRGGRADTQYF. Written as DNA, the CDR3 is TGCGCCAGCAGCCCGACGCGGGGGGGCCGGGCAGATACGCAGTATTTT.

The rearrangement links TRBV7-2 to TRBJ1-2, with D possibly TRBD1 on 5 matching bases. This CDR3 comprises 15 residues. Germline-derived CDR1 and CDR2 are SGHTA and FQGNSA. Trimming cost V 3 bases and J 2 bases, with 13 bases left between them. The DNA for the CDR3 is TGTGCCAGCAGCTTGAAAGGCGACAGCAACTATGGCTACACCTTC. Amino acids: CASSLKGDSNYGYTF.

The rearrangement links TRBV7-8 to TRBJ2-7; TRBD2 aligns across 8 bases. This CDR3 region has 14 residues. Germline V gives CDR1 SGHVS, CDR2 FQNEAQ. Unmatched junction bases numbered 5, after V lost 2 bases and J lost 5 bases. The CDR3 DNA reads as TGTGCCAGCAGCTTATTCGAGACTAGCGACGAGCAGTACTTC. This codes for CASSLFETSDEQYF.

This clonotype was observed many times. This sequence joins TRBV18 and TRBJ2-3; D not certain. Germline CDR1 and CDR2: KGHSH and LQKENI. The CDR3 is 14 amino acids. V lost 0 bases and J 2 bases, leaving 6 bases between the germline ends. In DNA, the CDR3 is TGTGCCAGCTCACCACCCCCCTCCACAGATACGCAGTATTTT. Its translation is CASSPPPSTDTQYF.

This clonotype was picked up many times. The chain combines TRBV28 with TRBJ1-1; the D is unclear. Trimming removed 5 bases from V and 1 base from J, with 17 bases in between. Germline V CDR1 and CDR2: MDHEN, SYDVKM. CDR3 length: 16 amino acids. The CDR3 coding sequence is TGTGCCAGCAGTACTCCCGGGCCCCTTGCGAACACTGAAGCTTTCTTT. The encoded protein is CASSTPGPLANTEAFF.

Many counts were recorded for this clonotype. The chain is built from TRBV20-1 and TRBJ2-1, with a weak D call TRBD2 (6 bases). Trimming left V 0 bases short and J 5 bases short, with 14 bases between. CDR1 and CDR2 (germline): DFQATT, SNEGSKA (reference sequence). This CDR3 has 15 amino acids. The CDR3 spells CSARDHPSANNEQFF. DNA of the CDR3: TGCAGTGCTAGAGATCATCCTAGCGCGAACAATGAGCAGTTCTTC.

This clonotype was counted between two and nine times. The chain combines TRBV4-1 with TRBJ1-5, with 9 bases that match TRBD1. V lost 3 bases, J lost 2 bases, and 5 bases stayed unmatched. Germline lookup yields CDR1 MGHRA and CDR2 YSYEKL. The CDR3 covers 16 residues. The CDR3 sequence is CASSQVTGGGNQPQHF. CDR3 sequence (DNA): TGCGCCAGCAGCCAGGTTACAGGGGGCGGCAATCAGCCCCAGCATTTT.

This clonotype has only a few counts. The chain joins TRBV11-2 to TRBJ2-1, with unresolved D. Germline CDR1 SGHAT, CDR2 FQNNGV. The CDR3 contains 12 residues. The V gene lost 5 bases and the J gene lost 12 bases, with 14 bases spanning the gap. CDR3 DNA: TGTGCCAGCAGCCCCCGGGTTTACCTGCAGTTCTTC. Translation: CASSPRVYLQFF.

The sample holds many counts of this clonotype. V and J are TRBV7-8 and TRBJ1-4; 7 bases are shared with TRBD1. Germline CDR1 and CDR2: SGHVS and FQNEAQ. The CDR3 has 17 amino acids. V shed 5 bases and J 8 bases; nucleotides not matched to a gene: 17. Here the CDR3 DNA reads TGTGCCAGCAGCCCCACCGCGGCGACAGGGCTTGGAGAAAAACTGTTTTTT. This gives the protein CASSPTAATGLGEKLFF.

This clonotype was counted many times. V gene TRBV10-2 combines with J gene TRBJ1-2; D unresolved. Per germline, CDR1 WSHSY and CDR2 SAAADI. The V end lost 4 bases, the J end lost 4 bases, and 16 bases lay between the germline ends. This CDR3 is 15 amino acids long. The CDR3 spells CASSGALREAYGYTF. The CDR3 DNA sequence: TGCGCCAGCAGTGGAGCACTGAGGGAGGCCTATGGCTACACCTTC.

The J gene is TRBJ1-1, the V gene TRBV28; D possibly corresponds to TRBD1 (5 bases). Between the trimmed V and J ends, which lost 11 bases and 1 base, there was a span of 14 bases. The CDR3 runs to 13 residues. Germline-derived CDR1 and CDR2 are MDHEN and SYDVKM. CDR3 nucleotides: TGTGCCGTGCCGGGACCGCAGAACACTGAAGCTTTCTTT. It codes for CAVPGPQNTEAFF.

In its sample, this clonotype was seen many times. The chain has TRBV27 and TRBJ1-2; 7 bases match TRBD1. This CDR3 comprises 16 residues. The germline V gene has CDR1 MNHEY and CDR2 SMNVEV (reference sequence). The trim removed 0 bases at V and 4 bases at J, leaving 8 bases unmatched. CDR3 coding DNA: TGTGCCAGCAGTTTATCGGGGGGACAGCCTCTCTATGGCTACACCTTC. Translating it yields CASSLSGGQPLYGYTF.